The rows below give T cell receptor beta chains drawn from one sample of a study of blood T cell repertoires in COVID-19. Libraries were prepared by immunoSEQ multiplex PCR; TCRdb keeps only in-frame clonotypes and omits some of them. The sample shows tens of thousands of clones, approximately 90% of them seen only once. Sequencing input: peripheral blood. The receptors derive from a man aged 55 to 70 with acute or convalescent COVID-19. CDR3s include the opening cysteine and the closing phenylalanine or tryptophan. A D gene is named only where the DNA matches it firmly. Not all rows give a size; the values are once, few, many and, for expanded clones, a class.

j_gene	len	v_gene	d_gene	abundance	CDR3aa	CDR3nt
TRBJ1-2	16	TRBV7-9	TRBD1	few	CASSQIPTGANYGYTF	TGTGCCAGCAGCCAGATTCCAACAGGGGCTAACTATGGCTACACCTTC
TRBJ1-3	14	TRBV15	-	-	CATSRDSEGNTIYF	TGTGCCACCAGCAGAGATTCCGAGGGAAACACCATATATTTT
TRBJ2-3	13	TRBV27	-	-	CASRTNRVDTQYF	TGTGCCAGCAGGACCAACAGGGTGGATACGCAGTATTTT
TRBJ2-2	16	TRBV9	-	-	CASSPLGSKNTGELFF	TGTGCCAGCAGCCCCCTAGGTAGCAAGAACACCGGGGAGCTGTTTTTT
TRBJ2-7	19	TRBV7-6	-	-	CASSLDTQTGEPSSYEQYF	TGTGCCAGCAGCTTAGACACTCAAACCGGGGAACCCTCTTCCTACGAGCAGTACTTC
TRBJ1-2	12	TRBV7-9	-	-	CASSAEAYGYTF	TGTGCCAGCAGCGCCGAGGCTTATGGCTACACCTTC
TRBJ1-2	15	TRBV6-6	-	-	CASSPGQNTNYGYTF	TGTGCCAGCAGCCCCGGACAGAACACTAACTATGGCTACACCTTC
TRBJ2-5	12	TRBV9	-	-	CASSDTWETQYF	TGTGCCAGCAGCGACACCTGGGAGACCCAGTACTTC
TRBJ2-7	15	TRBV15	-	-	CATSRDLGLSYEQYF	TGTGCCACCAGCAGAGATTTGGGACTCTCCTACGAGCAGTACTTC
TRBJ2-7	13	TRBV5-6	-	-	CASSPAGLREQYF	TGTGCCAGCAGCCCCGCAGGCCTAAGGGAGCAGTACTTC
TRBJ1-6	14	TRBV27	TRBD1	-	CASRTGTVNSPLHF	TGTGCCAGCAGAACCGGGACAGTAAATTCACCCCTCCACTTT
TRBJ2-4	11	TRBV30	-	-	CAWSVGGGQYF	TGTGCCTGGAGTGTTGGTGGCGGTCAGTACTTC
TRBJ1-5	15	TRBV4-1	-	-	CASSQVGASNQPQHF	TGCGCCAGCAGCCAAGTGGGGGCTAGCAATCAGCCCCAGCATTTT
TRBJ2-1	15	TRBV5-6	TRBD2	-	CASTLLAGRKDEQFF	TGTGCCAGCACTCTACTAGCGGGGCGAAAGGATGAGCAGTTCTTC
TRBJ1-6	11	TRBV5-6	-	-	CASSFLDRASF	TGTGCCAGCAGCTTCTTGGACAGAGCGAGCTTT
TRBJ2-7	17	TRBV7-9	TRBD1	few	CASSPLYPGTDFYEQYF	TGTGCCAGCAGCCCGCTCTATCCCGGGACAGACTTTTACGAGCAGTACTTC
TRBJ1-2	15	TRBV27	-	-	CASSPGGRGLQGYTF	TGTGCCAGCAGCCCGGGGGGCAGGGGACTCCAGGGCTACACCTTC
TRBJ1-2	12	TRBV6-2/TRBV6-3	-	-	CASSYSYYGYTF	TGTGCCAGCAGTTACTCCTACTATGGCTACACCTTC
TRBJ1-2	14	TRBV3-1/TRBV3-2	-	-	CASSQDAGFGGYTF	TGTGCCAGCAGCCAAGATGCGGGTTTCGGTGGCTACACCTTC
TRBJ2-3	16	TRBV5-4	TRBD1	-	CASSLLDRGPEGTQYF	TGTGCCAGCAGCTTACTGGACAGGGGACCCGAGGGGACGCAGTATTTT
TRBJ2-7	17	TRBV7-8	TRBD1	-	CASSARDRRTLFYEQYF	TGTGCCAGCAGCGCGCGGGACAGGCGCACTCTTTTTTACGAGCAGTACTTC
TRBJ1-6	15	TRBV5-1	TRBD1	-	CASSPGQGVRSPLHF	TGCGCCAGCAGCCCGGGACAGGGAGTGAGGTCACCCCTCCACTTT
TRBJ1-6	13	TRBV25-1	TRBD1	-	CASSLQGYSPLHF	TGTGCCAGCAGTCTACAGGGGTATTCACCCCTCCACTTT
TRBJ2-2	16	TRBV19	TRBD1	-	CATLGGQGEFTGELFF	TGTGCCACGCTAGGGGGACAGGGAGAATTCACCGGGGAGCTGTTTTTT
TRBJ1-1	14	TRBV6-5	-	-	CASSSGLLNTEAFF	TGTGCCAGCAGTTCAGGACTTTTGAACACTGAAGCTTTCTTT
TRBJ1-5	15	TRBV3-1/TRBV3-2	TRBD1	-	CASSRGTASNQPQHF	TGTGCCAGCAGCCGCGGGACAGCTAGCAATCAGCCCCAGCATTTT
TRBJ2-3	13	TRBV11-2	-	-	CASSLDRGDTQYF	TGTGCCAGCAGCTTAGATAGAGGAGATACGCAGTATTTT
TRBJ1-2	14	TRBV9	TRBD1	-	CASSVDRGPTGYTF	TGTGCCAGCAGCGTCGACAGGGGTCCCACTGGCTACACCTTC
TRBJ2-2	16	TRBV18	TRBD1	once	CASSPETGANTGELFF	TGTGCCAGCTCACCCGAGACAGGGGCGAACACCGGGGAGCTGTTTTTT
TRBJ1-4	14	TRBV18	-	-	CASSPGLGNEKLFF	TGTGCCAGCTCACCAGGGCTTGGTAATGAAAAACTGTTTTTT
TRBJ2-5	16	TRBV5-1	-	-	CASSLGVSRGGETQYF	TGCGCCAGCAGCTTGGGGGTTAGTCGAGGGGGAGAGACCCAGTACTTC
TRBJ2-5	15	TRBV5-1	TRBD1	-	CASSSTGQLQETQYF	TGCGCCAGCAGCTCGACGGGACAGCTACAAGAGACCCAGTACTTC